The 15 T cell receptor beta chains below all came from one sample that was sequenced in a study of cytomegalovirus exposure and HLA in healthy donors. TCRdb's copy holds only in-frame clones and misses some; the assay was immunoSEQ multiplex PCR. The data show roughly 140,000 clones, about 88% seen once. Specimen: PBMCs. These receptors came from a woman under 30 in good health and CMV-seropositive.

This rearrangement joins TRBV28 to TRBJ2-7; 13 nucleotides match TRBD2. The germline V gene encodes CDR1 MDHEN and CDR2 SYDVKM. This CDR3 is built from 14 residues. V lost 6 bases and J lost 7; bases outside the gene matches: 6. The CDR3 reads CASRPGTSGKEQYF. The CDR3 nucleotides are TGTGCCAGCAGGCCCGGGACTAGCGGGAAAGAGCAGTACTTC.

This clone has a handful of counts. This chain joins TRBV5-1 and TRBJ2-1, with 8 bases identical to TRBD2. The junction had 7 bases not matched to a gene; V was cut back by 2 bases and J by 0 bases. Germline loops: CDR1 SGHRS, CDR2 YFSETQ. This CDR3 is 17 amino acids long. Written as DNA, the CDR3 is TGCGCCAGCAGCTTAGTCGGGAGGGATAGCTCCTACAATGAGCAGTTCTTC. It yields the protein CASSLVGRDSSYNEQFF.

The chain carries TRBV19 and TRBJ1-1; tentatively, D is TRBD1 (6 bases). The germline V and J ends were trimmed by 5 bases and 6 bases, with 16 bases remaining between them. Per germline, CDR1 LNHDA and CDR2 SQIVND (reference sequence). There are 14 residues in the CDR3. CDR3 in DNA: TGTGCCAGTAGTCCCGGACAGTCATTTTCTGAAGCTTTCTTT. This sequence encodes CASSPGQSFSEAFF.

This chain links TRBV11-2 with TRBJ2-1; D possibly corresponds to TRBD2 (5 bases). Germline CDR1 and CDR2: SGHAT and FQNNGV. The CDR3 sequence is 15 residues long. Trimming stripped 5 bases from V and 6 bases from J, with 17 bases between. The CDR3 sequence is CASSRTRYGLNEQFF. Written as DNA, the CDR3 is TGTGCCAGCAGCCGGACCAGATACGGACTCAATGAGCAGTTCTTC.

CDR3 loop: CASSSPGQGDTQYF. Written as DNA, the CDR3 is TGTGCCAGCAGTTCCCCGGGGCAGGGGGATACGCAGTATTTT. The chain couples TRBV27 to TRBJ2-3; D perhaps matches TRBD1 (6 bases). The CDR3 sequence is 14 residues long. Germline CDR1 is MNHEY and CDR2 is SMNVEV (reference sequence). V dropped 4 bases and J dropped 6 bases, with 14 bases sitting between them.

V and J are TRBV28 and TRBJ2-5, with 8 bases that match TRBD2. This CDR3 has 13 amino acids. Germline V gene data show CDR1 as MDHEN and CDR2 as SYDVKM. Unmatched junction bases numbered 7, after V lost 8 bases and J lost 5 bases. The CDR3 is CASDAAGDETQYF. The CDR3 nucleotides read TGTGCCAGCGACGCAGCGGGAGATGAGACCCAGTACTTC.

V is TRBV29-1 and J is TRBJ1-4; D gene unclear. V gave up 6 bases and J gave up 8 bases, with 19 bases separating them. The CDR3 extends over 14 amino acids. Germline lookup yields CDR1 SQVTM and CDR2 ANQGSEA. CDR3 loop: CSVRRSDPGEKLFF. In DNA, the CDR3 is TGCAGCGTGAGGAGGTCAGACCCGGGCGAAAAACTGTTTTTT.

Note on this clone: This sample also contains other DNA sequences that code for the same CDR3. CDR3 sequence (DNA): TGCAGCGCCAGGACAGGGCAGGAGACCCAGTACTTC. As protein: CSARTGQETQYF. The chain carries TRBV29-1 and TRBJ2-5; TRBD1 matches at 8 bases. The CDR3 spans 12 residues. Trimming took 7 bases from V and 5 from J; bases not matched to a gene: 6. Germline values: CDR1 SQVTM, CDR2 ANQGSEA.

The genes are TRBV7-2 and TRBJ2-7, with TRBD2 as a possible D gene (5 bases). Germline V gene sequence: CDR1 SGHTA, CDR2 FQGNSA. V lost 2 bases to trimming and J lost 1 base, with 9 bases between them. There are 14 residues in the CDR3. The CDR3, as DNA: TGTGCCAGCAGCTTAAACGGGGTGTCCTACGAGCAGTACTTC. Translation gives CASSLNGVSYEQYF. Full variable domain (remainder filled in from reference TRBV7-2 and TRBJ2-7): GAGVSQSPSNKVTEKGKDVELRCDPISGHTALYWYRQSLGQGLEFLIYFQGNSAPDKSGLPSDRFSAERTGGSVSTLTIQRTQQEDSAVYLCASSLNGVSYEQYFGPGTRLTVT.

CDR3 coding DNA: TGTGCCAGCAGTGAAAGCAGTAGCGGGAGTTTGAGCTCCTACAATGAGCAGTTCTTC. Protein product: CASSESSSGSLSSYNEQFF. This chain uses TRBV6-1 with TRBJ2-1; TRBD2 matches 9 bases. The CDR3 covers 19 residues. J was trimmed by 0 bases and V by 2 bases; bases with no gene match: 11. The germline CDR1 and CDR2 sequences are MNHNS and SASEGT.

The chain carries TRBV5-6 and TRBJ1-4; D is perhaps TRBD1 (6 bases). Germline V gene sequence: CDR1 SGHDT, CDR2 YYEEEE. V was clipped by 2 bases and J by 4 bases, with 9 bases between them. The CDR3 loop spans 14 amino acids. In DNA form, the CDR3 reads TGTGCCAGCAGCTTACGACAGGTTAATGAAAAACTGTTTTTT. Translated, it gives CASSLRQVNEKLFF.

The chain employs TRBV7-8 and TRBJ2-3; 12 bases line up with TRBD1. V gave up 5 bases and J gave up 2 bases; unmatched junction bases: 11. The CDR3 is 18 residues long. CDR1 is SGHVS, CDR2 FQNEAQ, per germline. The chain's CDR3 is CASSVTGTGGSDTDTQYF. CDR3 coding DNA: TGTGCCAGCAGCGTAACCGGGACAGGGGGCTCCGACACAGATACGCAGTATTTT.

CDR3 amino acids: CASSYITSGPDTQYF. As DNA, the CDR3 is TGTGCCAGCAGTTACATTACTAGCGGGCCAGATACGCAGTATTTT. The chain joins TRBV6-5 to TRBJ2-3; 9 bases are shared with TRBD2. V lost 2 bases to trimming and J lost 4 bases; unmatched junction nucleotides: 4. The CDR3 consists of 15 residues. Germline-derived CDR1 and CDR2 are MNHEY and SVGAGI.

The V and J genes are TRBV11-2 and TRBJ2-3; possible D gene TRBD1, 6 bases. Trimming removed 4 bases at V and 5 bases at J, with 10 bases between. This CDR3 is 13 amino acids long. In germline, CDR1 is SGHAT, CDR2 FQNNGV. The chain's CDR3 is CASSSTGVDTQYF. CDR3 nucleotides: TGTGCCAGCAGCTCGACAGGCGTAGATACGCAGTATTTT. Together with reference TRBV11-2 and TRBJ2-3, the CDR3 gives the full variable domain: EAGVAQSPRYKIIEKRQSVAFWCNPISGHATLYWYQQILGQGPKLLIQFQNNGVVDDSQLPKDRFSAERLKGVDSTLKIQPAKLEDSAVYLCASSSTGVDTQYFGPGTRLTVL.

This clone appeared once. The V and J genes are TRBV29-1 and TRBJ2-6; D remains ambiguous. The CDR3 covers 13 residues. V was clipped by 5 bases and J by 0 bases, with 5 bases between them. CDR1 is SQVTM and CDR2 is ANQGSEA in the germline V gene. The chain's CDR3 is CSVRSSGANVLTF. CDR3 coding DNA: TGCAGCGTTCGTAGCTCTGGGGCCAACGTCCTGACTTTC.